The rows below give T cell receptor beta chains drawn from one sample of a study of T cells of healthy individuals. MiXCR was run by TCRdb on the 5' RACE reads, yielding one entry per CDR3 protein. Of about 96,000 distinct CDR3 sequences listed, 15% to 20% are singletons. These receptors were taken from a human donor in good health. The CDR3 runs from the conserved cysteine through the conserved F or W. D genes are given only for firm matches. Clone size, where shown, is once, few, many, or a class for clones that have expanded.

TRBJ1-1,few,TRBV6-5,NA,CASSYSGPLAEAFF,TGTGCCAGCAGTTACTCAGGCCCACTGGCGGAAGCTTTCTTT
TRBJ2-3,many,TRBV29-1,TRBD2,CSVDGLLAGNTDTQYF,TGCAGCGTTGACGGTCTACTAGCGGGGAACACAGATACGCAGTATTTT
TRBJ2-1,NA,TRBV29-1,TRBD1,CSEWTGGFNEQFF,TGCAGCGAATGGACAGGGGGCTTCAATGAGCAGTTCTTC
TRBJ1-4,few,TRBV27,NA,CASSSRGANEKLFF,TGTGCCAGCAGTAGCAGGGGAGCTAATGAAAAACTGTTTTTT
TRBJ2-3,few,TRBV6-4,TRBD2,CASSDFREGDTQYF,TGTGCCAGCAGTGACTTTCGGGAGGGAGATACGCAGTATTTT
TRBJ1-4,NA,TRBV29-1,NA,CSVMVRRGEKLFF,TGCAGCGTTATGGTGAGGAGAGGAGAAAAACTGTTTTTT
TRBJ1-1,NA,TRBV20-1,NA,CSARQVNTEAFF,TGCAGTGCTAGACAGGTGAACACTGAAGCTTTCTTT
TRBJ1-1,NA,TRBV5-1,NA,CASSLVQVNTEAFF,TGCGCCAGCAGCTTGGTACAGGTGAACACTGAAGCTTTCTTT
TRBJ2-3,many,TRBV7-2,NA,CASSFERADTQYF,TGTGCCAGCAGCTTCGAGAGAGCGGATACGCAGTATTTT
TRBJ1-1,many,TRBV29-1,NA,CSVRTGPPNTEAFF,TGCAGCGTTAGGACGGGGCCACCTAACACTGAAGCTTTCTTT
TRBJ2-1,NA,TRBV4-1,NA,CASSQQGHFNEQFF,TGCGCCAGCAGCCAACAGGGGCACTTCAATGAGCAGTTCTTC
TRBJ1-1,many,TRBV28,NA,CASGGVTLSLNTEAFF,TGTGCCAGCGGGGGGGTGACTCTTTCCCTGAACACTGAAGCTTTCTTT
TRBJ2-3,many,TRBV20-1,NA,CSARRSGTTDTQYF,TGCAGTGCTAGAAGATCGGGGACCACAGATACGCAGTATTTT
TRBJ1-2,many,TRBV5-6,NA,CASSAAGPAVGYTF,TGTGCCAGCAGCGCGGCGGGGCCAGCGGTGGGCTACACCTTC
TRBJ2-7,few,TRBV28,TRBD1,CASTPGQGIINEQYF,TGTGCCAGCACCCCGGGACAGGGGATAATAAACGAGCAGTACTTC
TRBJ2-5,few,TRBV20-1,NA,CSARVGGKETQYF,TGCAGTGCTAGAGTGGGGGGAAAAGAGACCCAGTACTTC
TRBJ2-3,NA,TRBV4-1,TRBD2,CASSQAPTSGTSDTQYF,TGCGCCAGCAGCCAAGCACCGACTAGCGGGACCTCAGATACGCAGTATTTT
TRBJ2-1,few,TRBV15,TRBD2,CATSRKTAGVEQFF,TGTGCCACCAGCAGAAAGACAGCGGGGGTGGAGCAGTTCTTC
TRBJ2-2,few,TRBV7-2,NA,CASSSSPNTSSPNTGELFF,TGTGCCAGCAGCTCTTCTCCCAACACCTCTTCTCCCAACACCGGGGAGCTGTTTTTT
TRBJ2-1,few,TRBV5-6,TRBD2,CASSKAGTRSYNEQFF,TGTGCCAGCAGCAAAGCCGGGACTAGGTCCTACAATGAGCAGTTCTTC
TRBJ2-3,NA,TRBV28,NA,CASSPRTATSTDTQYF,TGTGCCAGCAGTCCCCGGACGGCTACTAGCACAGATACGCAGTATTTT
TRBJ1-1,few,TRBV2,TRBD1,CASRDRTGVTEAFF,TGTGCCAGCAGAGACCGGACAGGGGTGACTGAAGCTTTCTTT
TRBJ2-7,few,TRBV29-1,NA,CSVYERNSYEQYF,TGCAGCGTTTATGAGCGGAACTCCTACGAGCAGTACTTC
TRBJ2-1,many,TRBV4-1,NA,CASSPRPRDEQFF,TGCGCCAGCAGCCCGCGCCCCAGGGATGAGCAGTTCTTC
TRBJ1-2,NA,TRBV5-1,NA,CASSLGRDYGYTF,TGCGCCAGCAGCTTGGGACGGGACTATGGCTACACCTTC
TRBJ2-7,many,TRBV5-1,NA,CASTGHAYDEQYF,TGCGCCAGCACGGGACATGCGTATGACGAGCAGTACTTC
TRBJ2-5,NA,TRBV28,NA,CASSPGRLGRGTQETQYF,TGTGCCAGCAGTCCGGGACGCCTGGGGAGAGGAACACAAGAGACCCAGTACTTC